This T cell receptor (beta chain) was sequenced during a study of metastatic and nonmetastatic thyroid tumors. Overall study context: The study looked at repertoires side by side in blood and in tumor or nodule tissue from malignant and benign thyroid patients. Points from the study as a whole: A significant increase in TCR beta diversity was reportedly seen in malignant thyroid tumors relative to benign nodules, in blood and tumor.

The germline gives CDR1 SEHNR, CDR2 FQNEAQ (reference sequence). V gave up 1 base and J gave up 0 bases; unmatched junction bases: 0. The CDR3 runs to 17 residues. This clone has a count of ten or more. Antigen unknown. In the original analysis: Between-group CDR3 differences, defined by clinicopathological status, yielded a distant-metastasis classifier for papillary thyroid cancer. TCRdb reanalyzed the PCR reads via MiXCR. These V and J calls originate from TCRdb's pipeline instead of the authors' own analysis. Of approximately 15,000 clones in the sample, about 29% were seen once. Patients had received no treatment of any kind before thyroid surgery.

This sequence originates from a male donor with papillary thyroid cancer or a benign thyroid nodule (not recorded which). Some clones in this sample may be carry-over from other donors' samples. Material for sequencing was tumor tissue. The chain uses TRBV7-9 and TRBJ2-6; TRBD2 agrees at 10 bases. The CDR3 DNA reads as TGTGCCAGCAGCTTAGGGACTAGCGGCTCTGGGGCCAACGTCCTGACTTTC. The encoded protein is CASSLGTSGSGANVLTF.